This T cell receptor beta chain emerged from a study of low-dose radiotherapy and immunotherapy resistance in tumors. The overall study: Administration of intravenous cyclophosphamide at 200 mg/m2 took place every two weeks, one day before radiation and immunotherapy. Patients took aspirin (300 mg orally, daily) for four cycles beginning at cycle 1 day 1.

As to time point: after trial treatment. Treatment defined: LDRT plus nivolumab, ipilimumab, low-dose cyclophosphamide and aspirin (RACIN trial). Patients deemed eligible presented with advanced solid tumors lacking tumor-infiltrating lymphocytes. TRAV- and TRBV-specific primers were used for first-strand cDNA, which covered alpha and beta chains. The PCR that amplified TCRs ran for about 20 cycles, relying on a constant-region primer and a V-primer adapter. The mRNA that was isolated underwent amplification by in vitro transcription. Each CDR3 protein gets one entry after TCRdb re-called the reads with MiXCR. The sample consists of some 100,000 distinct CDR3 sequences, about 20% of them appearing once. Germline loops: CDR1 SGHRS, CDR2 YFSETQ. CDR3 size: 15 residues. V lost 4 bases, J lost 1 base, and 4 bases stayed unmatched. This clonotype was seen repeatedly, ten times or more.

The gene calls are TRBV5-1 and TRBJ2-2; 7 bases align to TRBD1. The clonotype comes from a female donor with ovarian cancer. This sample comprised PBMCs, obtained after low-dose radiotherapy plus immunotherapy. DNA for the CDR3: TGCGCCAGCAGCATTCGACAGGGGAACACCGGGGAGCTGTTTTTT. Its protein is CASSIRQGNTGELFF. The variable domain in full, completed from reference TRBV5-1 and TRBJ2-2, reads KAGVTQTPRYLIKTRGQQVTLSCSPISGHRSVSWYQQTPGQGLQFLFEYFSETQRNKGNFPGRFSGRQFSNSRSEMNVSTLELGDSALYLCASSIRQGNTGELFFGEGSRLTVL.